This T cell receptor (beta chain) was identified in a study of control samples from healthy donors and cancer patients. Trimming pared 0 bases from V and 0 bases from J, leaving 5 bases between. Germline V gene data show CDR1 as SGHRS and CDR2 as YFSETQ. The CDR3 runs 14 residues. Generated by immunoSEQ multiplex PCR, the TCRdb table keeps only in-frame clones and is missing some. Here the sample spans roughly 180,000 clones, 85% to 95% being singletons. The J gene is TRBJ2-3, the V gene TRBV5-1; D is unclear. This sequence was found in a woman aged 55-69 years in good health. Sequencing was performed on blood. The DNA for the CDR3 is TGCGCCAGCAGCTTGGGTGATAGCACAGATACGCAGTATTTT. It yields the protein CASSLGDSTDTQYF.